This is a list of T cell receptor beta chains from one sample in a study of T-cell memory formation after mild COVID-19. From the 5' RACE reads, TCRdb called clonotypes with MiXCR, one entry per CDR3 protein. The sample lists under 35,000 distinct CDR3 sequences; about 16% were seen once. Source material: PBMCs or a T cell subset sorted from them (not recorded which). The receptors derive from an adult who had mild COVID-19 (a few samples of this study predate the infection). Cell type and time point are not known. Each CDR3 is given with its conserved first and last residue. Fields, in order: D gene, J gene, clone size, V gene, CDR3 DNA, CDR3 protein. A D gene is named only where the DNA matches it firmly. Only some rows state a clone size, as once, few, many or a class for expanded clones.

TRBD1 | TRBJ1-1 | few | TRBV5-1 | TGCGCCAGCACCCGGGACAGGGGGAACACTGAAGCTTTCTTT | CASTRDRGNTEAFF
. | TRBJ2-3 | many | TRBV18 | TGTGCCAGCTCACCACGTCGGGGTGGCACAGATACGCAGTATTTT | CASSPRRGGTDTQYF
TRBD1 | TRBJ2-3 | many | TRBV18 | TGTGCCAGCTCATTGCTTGACAGGGACCCTCGCACAGATACGCAGTATTTT | CASSLLDRDPRTDTQYF
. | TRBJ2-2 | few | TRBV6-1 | TGTGCCAGCAGTGAACGGCAGGGTAACACCGGGGAGCTGTTTTTT | CASSERQGNTGELFF
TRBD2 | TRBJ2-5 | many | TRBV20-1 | TGCAGTGCTAGTGGACTAGCGGGGGCCCCGGGGTACCAAGAGACCCAGTACTTC | CSASGLAGAPGYQETQYF
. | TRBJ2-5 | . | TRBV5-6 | TGTGCCAGCAGCTTGGTTAAAAGCCCTGGGAGAGAGACCCAGTACTTC | CASSLVKSPGRETQYF
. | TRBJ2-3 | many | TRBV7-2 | TGTGCCAGCAGCTTAAATTCCGTCACAGATACGCAGTATTTT | CASSLNSVTDTQYF
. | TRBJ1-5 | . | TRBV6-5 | TGTGCCAGCAGTTACTCGAAAGAGCAACTAGCATGGCAGCCCCAGCATTTT | CASSYSKEQLAWQPQHF
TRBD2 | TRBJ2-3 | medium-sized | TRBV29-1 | TGCAGCGTTCGCCGCGGGAGTCCCACAGATACGCAGTATTTT | CSVRRGSPTDTQYF
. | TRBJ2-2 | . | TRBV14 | TGTGCCAGCAGCCCGAGGGTCCCCGTGGGCACCGGGGAGCTGTTTTTT | CASSPRVPVGTGELFF
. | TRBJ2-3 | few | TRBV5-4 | TGTGCCAGCAGCTTATCCCTAGGTACGCAGTATTTT | CASSLSLGTQYF
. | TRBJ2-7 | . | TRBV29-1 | TGCAGCGTTGCGGGCGGTCTCGAGCAGTACTTC | CSVAGGLEQYF
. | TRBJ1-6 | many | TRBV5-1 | TGCGCCAGCAGCTTGACTTGGGATACTCATAATTCACCCCTCCACTTT | CASSLTWDTHNSPLHF
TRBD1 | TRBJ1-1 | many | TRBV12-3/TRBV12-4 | TGTGCCAGCAGTCTACAGGGGGCTTACACTGAAGCTTTCTTT | CASSLQGAYTEAFF
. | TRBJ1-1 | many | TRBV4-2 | TGTGCCAGCAGCCAAGAAATAAGGGGCATGAACACTGAAGCTTTCTTT | CASSQEIRGMNTEAFF
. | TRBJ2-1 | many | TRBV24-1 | TGTGCCACCAGTGACCCGACCCGGGGTGAGCAGTTCTTC | CATSDPTRGEQFF
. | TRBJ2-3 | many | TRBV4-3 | TGCGCCAGCAGCCAAGGACTAATCACAGATACGCAGTATTTT | CASSQGLITDTQYF